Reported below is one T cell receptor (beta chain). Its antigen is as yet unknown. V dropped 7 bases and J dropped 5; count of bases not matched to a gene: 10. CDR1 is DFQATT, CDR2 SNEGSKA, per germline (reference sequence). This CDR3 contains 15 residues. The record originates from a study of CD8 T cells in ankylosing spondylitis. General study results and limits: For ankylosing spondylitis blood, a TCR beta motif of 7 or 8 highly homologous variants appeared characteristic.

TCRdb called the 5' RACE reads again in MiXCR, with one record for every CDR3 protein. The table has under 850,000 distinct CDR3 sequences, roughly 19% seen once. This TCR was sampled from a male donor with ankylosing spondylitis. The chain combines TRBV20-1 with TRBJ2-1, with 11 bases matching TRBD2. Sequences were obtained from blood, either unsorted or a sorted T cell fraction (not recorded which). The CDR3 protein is CSGLAGMGPNNEQFF. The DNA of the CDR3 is TGCAGTGGACTAGCGGGAATGGGGCCAAACAATGAGCAGTTCTTC.